This entry concerns a single TCR beta chain. The data stem from a study of blood T cells in healthy people across ages. The use of a sample-barcoded 5' primer and a J-beta primer mix characterized a second PCR of roughly 7 to 12 cycles. MiXCR, applied by TCRdb to the 5' RACE reads, yields one record per CDR3 protein. Here the sample spans 800,000 or so distinct CDR3 sequences, 35% to 60% being singletons. The V and J ends lost 4 bases and 12 bases, in that order; junction bases with no gene match: 6. Germline V gene sequence: CDR1 SEHNR, CDR2 FQNEAQ (reference sequence). The CDR3 has 12 residues. The chain uses TRBV7-9 and TRBJ1-1; 9 bases align to TRBD1. The TCR sequence derives from a man aged 80 or over in good health. Material for sequencing was blood. CDR3 sequence (DNA): TGTGCCAGCAGCTCATCCGGGACAGGGCCTTTCTTT. This sequence encodes CASSSSGTGPFF.